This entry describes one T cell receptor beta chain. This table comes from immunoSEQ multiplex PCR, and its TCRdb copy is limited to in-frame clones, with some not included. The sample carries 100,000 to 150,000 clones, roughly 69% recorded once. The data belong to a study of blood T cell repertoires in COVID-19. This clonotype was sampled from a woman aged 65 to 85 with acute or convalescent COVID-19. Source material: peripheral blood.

In DNA, the CDR3 is TGTGCCAGCAGTTTTGGACAGGACGACTATGGCTACACCTTC. Its translation: CASSFGQDDYGYTF. This chain links TRBV6-5 with TRBJ1-2; 7 positions match TRBD1. With 4 bases clipped from V and 3 bases from J, the junction kept 5 bases outside the gene matches. The CDR3 runs 14 residues. The V gene's germline CDR1 is MNHEY and CDR2 SVGAGI.